A single sample gave rise to the 20 T cell receptor beta chains below, sequenced in a study of regulatory T cells in long-lasting Graves disease. Sequencing libraries for TCR beta were prepared with iRepertoire HTBI primers and Arm-PCR of CDR3 regions. TCRdb fed the multiplex PCR reads into MiXCR, producing one record per CDR3 protein. The sample lists about 290,000 distinct CDR3 sequences; 20% to 25% were seen once. As for time point: persistent/refractory GD, antithyroid drugs over 5 years with positive TRAb. Extracted PBMC RNA gave rise to the TCR library. The input for sequencing was peripheral blood mononuclear cells (PBMCs), taken when the disease was refractory, from a patient treated with antithyroid drugs. All receptors derive from a female donor with Graves disease.

This chain uses TRBV6-2 or TRBV6-3 with TRBJ2-1; 10 bases align to TRBD1. Germline lookup yields CDR1 MNHEY and CDR2 SVGEGT. This CDR3 has 16 amino acids. J gave up 8 bases and V 5 bases, and 12 bases lay outside the gene matches. The CDR3 region is CASSEGQGISGHEQFF. For the CDR3, the DNA is TGTGCCAGCAGTGAGGGACAGGGGATTAGTGGCCATGAGCAGTTCTTC.

This clonotype has a count of ten or more. J is TRBJ1-6 and V is TRBV20-1; TRBD1 might be the D (5 bases). This CDR3 spans 13 amino acids. Germline CDR1 is DFQATT and CDR2 is SNEGSKA (reference sequence). Between the trimmed V and J ends, which lost 7 bases and 7 bases, there was a span of 14 bases. Written as DNA, the CDR3 is TGCAGTGTTAAGGGGACGGAAAATTCACCCCTCCACTTT. This encodes CSVKGTENSPLHF.

The V gene is TRBV20-1, the J gene TRBJ2-7; the D is unclear. Deletions cut 2 bases from V and 2 bases from J, with 10 bases between. Germline V gene sequence: CDR1 DFQATT, CDR2 SNEGSKA (reference sequence). The CDR3 spans 13 residues. CDR3 nucleotides: TGCAGTGCTAGAACAGTTAATACCTACGAGCAGTACTTC. Residues: CSARTVNTYEQYF.

This clonotype was counted only a few times. The V and J genes are TRBV20-1 and TRBJ2-7; 7 nucleotides line up with TRBD1. The ends lost 4 bases at V and 2 bases at J; junction bases unmatched: 5. This CDR3 is built from 13 residues. Germline CDR1 is DFQATT and CDR2 is SNEGSKA (reference sequence). Here the CDR3 DNA reads TGCAGTGCTACCGGACAGGAGGCCTACGAGCAGTACTTC. It is translated as CSATGQEAYEQYF.

The chain employs TRBV7-9 and TRBJ2-7; 9 bases match TRBD2. The V segment lost 11 bases and the J segment 1 base; nucleotides outside the gene matches: 6. This CDR3 has 13 residues. In germline, CDR1 is SEHNR, CDR2 FQNEAQ (reference sequence). The CDR3 is CASHLAGSYEQYF. Written as DNA, the CDR3 is TGTGCCTCCCACCTAGCGGGGTCCTACGAGCAGTACTTC.

The V call is TRBV2, the J call TRBJ2-7; weak D call: TRBD1 (6 bases). The V gene lost 7 bases and the J gene lost 2 bases, with 9 bases spanning the gap. The germline gives CDR1 SNHLY, CDR2 FYNNEI. This CDR3 has 12 residues. The CDR3 DNA reads TGTGCCAGCAAGGGGGTAGCCTACGAGCAGTACTTC. Translation: CASKGVAYEQYF.

The V call is TRBV20-1, the J call TRBJ2-2; D could derive from TRBD1 or TRBD2 (5 bases each). Trimming left V 2 bases short and J 4 bases short, with 8 bases between. Germline V lookup: CDR1 DFQATT, CDR2 SNEGSKA (reference sequence). The CDR3 loop spans 13 amino acids. The CDR3 loop is CSARRDLTGELFF. The CDR3 coding sequence is TGCAGTGCTAGAAGGGACCTCACCGGGGAGCTGTTTTTT.

This clonotype was found many times. This chain connects TRBV11-1 to TRBJ2-5, with D maybe TRBD1 (8 bases). Germline assignment: CDR1 SGHAT and CDR2 FQDESV (reference sequence). Trimming cost V 5 bases and J 5 bases, with 24 bases left between them. This CDR3 has 17 amino acids. The CDR3 is CASSIGTGPAGVETQYF. The CDR3 DNA reads TGTGCCAGCAGCATTGGGACAGGCCCCGCGGGAGTGGAGACCCAGTACTTC.

This sequence joins TRBV29-1 and TRBJ2-7; 9 positions match TRBD1. There are 13 residues in the CDR3. After removal of 7 bases from V and 6 bases from J, the junction contained 10 bases not matched to a gene. Germline V lookup: CDR1 SQVTM, CDR2 ANQGSEA. CDR3 protein: CSAQDRGVSEQYF. CDR3 coding DNA: TGCAGCGCTCAGGACAGGGGTGTGAGCGAGCAGTACTTC.

This clonotype appeared a few times. A much bigger clone sits one base away, suggesting this may be a read error. This sequence joins TRBV28 and TRBJ2-4; D gene ambiguous. This CDR3 region has 15 residues. The germline gives CDR1 MDHEN, CDR2 SYDVKM. The CDR3 coding sequence is TGTGCCAGCAGTGAAAAGAGGAGAGCCAAAAACACTCAGTACTTC. This encodes CASSEKRRAKNTQYF.

This clonotype was seen more than once but under ten times. The rearrangement joins TRBV7-2 to TRBJ2-7, with 9 bases identical to TRBD2. Trimming at V came to 5 bases and at J to 4 bases, leaving 6 bases not matched to a gene. Germline V gene data show CDR1 as SGHTA and CDR2 as FQGNSA. CDR3 length: 14 residues. Written as DNA, the CDR3 is TGTGCCAGCAGCAAGGGACTAGCCCTTTACGAGCAGTACTTC. Its protein product is CASSKGLALYEQYF.

This chain uses TRBV7-2 with TRBJ2-3, with D possibly TRBD2 on 6 matching bases. Trimming removed 4 bases at V and 3 bases at J, with 17 bases between. The CDR3 totals 16 residues. The germline gives CDR1 SGHTA, CDR2 FQGNSA. The CDR3 DNA reads as TGTGCCAGCAGCTCAATCGAGGCGGGATTTACAGATACGCAGTATTTT. It translates to CASSSIEAGFTDTQYF.

This clonotype came up many times. The genes are TRBV27 and TRBJ1-2, with TRBD1 as a possible D gene (5 bases). The CDR3 has 14 residues. Trimming took 5 bases from V and 4 from J, leaving 14 bases between them. Germline V CDR1 and CDR2: MNHEY, SMNVEV (reference sequence). DNA for the CDR3: TGTGCCAGCAGTGTGGGCCGTGGGACCTATGGCTACACCTTC. Translation gives CASSVGRGTYGYTF.

This clonotype was found many times. This chain joins TRBV28 and TRBJ1-5; 9 bases agree with TRBD1. Germline V CDR1 and CDR2: MDHEN, SYDVKM. The CDR3 is 15 amino acids. The V gene end was trimmed by 5 bases and the J gene end by 4 bases; junction bases not matched to a gene: 6. CDR3 sequence: CASSPHRGQNQPQHF. CDR3 in DNA: TGTGCCAGCAGTCCCCACAGGGGGCAAAATCAGCCCCAGCATTTT.

The chain employs TRBV6-1 and TRBJ2-7; D not resolved. Germline CDR1 is MNHNS and CDR2 is SASEGT. V gave up 6 bases and J gave up 7 bases, with 19 bases separating them. The CDR3 is 14 amino acids. The CDR3: CASSHSGPPVEQYF. CDR3 coding DNA: TGTGCCAGCAGCCATTCGGGCCCCCCGGTGGAGCAGTACTTC.

The rearrangement links TRBV6-2 or TRBV6-3 to TRBJ2-5; 16 nucleotides line up with TRBD2. This CDR3 contains 17 residues. Trimming at V came to 5 bases and at J to 7 bases, leaving 10 bases not matched to a gene. From germline, CDR1 is MNHEY and CDR2 SVGEGT. CDR3 in amino acids: CASSATGTSGGVGTQYF. In nucleotides, the CDR3 is TGTGCCAGCAGTGCCACTGGGACTAGCGGGGGGGTGGGGACCCAGTACTTC.

The V and J genes are TRBV11-3 and TRBJ2-7; 9 positions match TRBD1. The CDR3 loop spans 15 amino acids. Trimming cost V 5 bases and J 7 bases; bases outside gene matches: 12. Germline assignment: CDR1 SGHNT and CDR2 YENEEA. The CDR3 sequence is CASSHRDREASEQYF. The CDR3 DNA is TGTGCCAGCAGCCACCGGGACAGGGAGGCATCAGAGCAGTACTTC. The variable domain in full, with the rest retrieved from reference TRBV11-3 and TRBJ2-7, is EAGVVQSPRYKIIEKKQPVAFWCNPISGHNTLYWYLQNLGQGPELLIRYENEEAVDDSQLPKDRFSAERLKGVDSTLKIQPAELGDSAVYLCASSHRDREASEQYFGPGTRLTVT.

This clonotype was picked up many times. The genes are TRBV7-2 and TRBJ2-5; unclear D gene. V was trimmed by 1 base and J by 1 base, leaving 13 bases between them. Germline V gene data show CDR1 as SGHTA and CDR2 as FQGNSA. The CDR3 totals 16 residues. CDR3 sequence: CASSLGPLLLQETQYF. The CDR3 DNA is TGTGCCAGCAGCTTAGGCCCGCTTCTACTCCAAGAGACCCAGTACTTC.

The rearrangement links TRBV7-9 to TRBJ2-1, with D possibly matching TRBD2 (6 bases). From germline, CDR1 is SEHNR and CDR2 FQNEAQ (reference sequence). The CDR3 is 14 residues long. The ends were cut back, 6 bases at V and 5 bases at J, with 14 bases in the middle. CDR3 in amino acids: CASSTGLLDNEQFF. The DNA for the CDR3 is TGTGCCAGCAGTACGGGACTTCTCGACAATGAGCAGTTCTTC.

The chain employs TRBV20-1 and TRBJ2-6; D assignment may be TRBD1 or TRBD2 (7 bases each). The CDR3 covers 15 residues. Germline CDR1 is DFQATT and CDR2 is SNEGSKA (reference sequence). The V end was cut by 2 bases, the J end by 2 bases, with 10 bases between. The CDR3 loop reads CSARPGGAGANVLTF. The CDR3 DNA follows: TGCAGTGCTAGACCAGGGGGGGCTGGGGCCAACGTCCTGACTTTC.